This TCR beta chain was sequenced for a study of T cells in Graves' hyperthyroidism and ophthalmopathy. About the research overall: Blood from the periphery was taken at initial diagnosis, before any treatment. General observations from the study: A model built on 13 V-J features separated ophthalmopathy from stable hyperthyroidism.

Trimming left V 4 bases short and J 5 bases short, with 11 bases between. This CDR3 spans 12 amino acids. Germline loops: CDR1 SQVTM, CDR2 ANQGSEA. Only a few counts were recorded for this clonotype. The antigen is unknown. Amplification yielded TCR beta CDR3 regions, with RNA transcripts as the source. Initially, a first-round RT-PCR of the TCR CDR3 employed the HTBI primer set. TCRdb used MiXCR to reprocess the multiplex PCR reads, holding one entry per CDR3 protein. The profile shows hundreds of thousands of distinct CDR3 sequences, about 20% of them singletons. Disease lasting under 3 months, a NOSPECS grade of at least 4, and a Clinical Activity Score of at least 3 were features of the ophthalmopathy patients.

The sample was blood. This chain joins TRBV29-1 and TRBJ2-5; no firm D call. This receptor was obtained from a man aged 40-50 years with Graves' ophthalmopathy. The CDR3 reads CSVGNTGETQYF. The CDR3 DNA reads as TGCAGCGTTGGAAATACCGGCGAGACCCAGTACTTC.